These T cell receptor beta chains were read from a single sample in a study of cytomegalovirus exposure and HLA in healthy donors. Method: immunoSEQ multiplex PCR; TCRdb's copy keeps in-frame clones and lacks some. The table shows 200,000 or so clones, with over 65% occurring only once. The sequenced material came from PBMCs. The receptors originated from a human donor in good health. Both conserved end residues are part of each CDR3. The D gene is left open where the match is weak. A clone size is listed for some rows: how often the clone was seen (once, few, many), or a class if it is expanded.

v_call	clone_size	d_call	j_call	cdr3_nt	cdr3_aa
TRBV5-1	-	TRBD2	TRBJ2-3	TGCGCCAGCAGCGATCGACTAGCGGGAGGCACAGATACGCGGTATTTT	CASSDRLAGGTDTRYF
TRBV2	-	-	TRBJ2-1	TGTGCCAGCAGTGATGATGACAGAACGGTATACAATGAGCAGTTCTTC	CASSDDDRTVYNEQFF
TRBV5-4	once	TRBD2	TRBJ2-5	TGTGCCAGCGGACCAGCGGGAGTTTCTTCGGAGACCCAGTACTTC	CASGPAGVSSETQYF
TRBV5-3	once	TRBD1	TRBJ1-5	TGTGCCAGAAGCTGGGGGACAGGGAAAAATCAGCCCCAGCATTTT	CARSWGTGKNQPQHF
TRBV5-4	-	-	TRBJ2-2	TGTGCCAGCAGCGAGGGACTTAACACCGGGGAGCTGTTTTTT	CASSEGLNTGELFF
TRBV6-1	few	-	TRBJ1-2	TGTGCCAGCAGTGAACGGGAGGATCGCGGCTACACCTTC	CASSEREDRGYTF
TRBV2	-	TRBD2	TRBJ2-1	TGTGCCAGCAGGAAAGTAGCGGGGTATGAGCAGTTCTTC	CASRKVAGYEQFF
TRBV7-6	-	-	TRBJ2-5	TGTGCCAGCAGCTCCCATAGCGCTTACCAAGAGACCCAGTACTTC	CASSSHSAYQETQYF
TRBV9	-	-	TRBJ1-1	TGTGCCAGCAGCGTAGCGGGGGGGAACACTGAAGCTTTCTTT	CASSVAGGNTEAFF
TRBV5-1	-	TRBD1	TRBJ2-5	TGCGCCAGCAGCTACCGGGACAGGGAGCGGGAGACCCAGTACTTC	CASSYRDRERETQYF
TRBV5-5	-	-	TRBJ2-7	TGTGCCAGCAGCTTCGGGACTGGGGGTTACGAGCAGTACTTC	CASSFGTGGYEQYF